This passage covers 16 T cell receptor beta chains from one sample sequenced in a study of cytomegalovirus exposure and HLA in healthy donors (dated by TCRdb to the late 2010s). The library came from the immunoSEQ multiplex PCR assay. A mixture of 60 forward primers for TCR Vbeta segments and 13 reverse primers for TCR Jbeta segments was used in the multiplex PCR. In its TCRdb copy, this immuneACCESS table keeps in-frame sequences only and misses some clones. Where compared with another copy, unresolved V genes explain less than half of these, and the others have no known cause. The sample table contains about 160,000 clones; only one count was recorded for around 80% of them. In total, the top ten clones hold roughly 6.2% of the sample. Sequencing used PBMCs. The receptors were gathered from a male donor in good health and CMV-seropositive.

The chain is built from TRBV4-1 and TRBJ1-4; TRBD1 might be the D (6 bases). The germline V and J ends were trimmed by 1 base and 5 bases, with 14 bases remaining between them. Germline CDR1 is MGHRA and CDR2 is YSYEKL. This CDR3 spans 16 amino acids. In nucleotides, the CDR3 is TGCGCCAGCAGCCAAGGGGACCGGGGACACAATGAAAAACTGTTTTTT. Amino acids: CASSQGDRGHNEKLFF.

The chain couples TRBV7-6 to TRBJ1-2; a weak D match, TRBD1 (6 bases). The germline V gene encodes CDR1 SGHVS and CDR2 FNYEAQ. CDR3 length: 15 amino acids. Trimming removed 1 base from V and 1 base from J, with 10 bases in between. CDR3 sequence reads: CASSLVAGDNYGYTF. CDR3 bases: TGTGCCAGCAGCTTAGTGGCAGGGGATAACTATGGCTACACCTTC.

A note on this clone: Its ends do not fully match the called genes, so a read error is possible. The chain couples TRBV7-9 to TRBJ2-5, with D hard to call. Gene TRBJ2-7 matches the end of the DNA better, so the J call may be wrong. This CDR3 is 12 amino acids long. CDR1 is SEHNR, CDR2 FQNEAQ, per germline (reference sequence). CDR3 bases: TGTTCCAGCAGCTTTGGGCTGTACGAGCAGTACTTC. Amino acids: CSSSFGLYEQYF.

The chain is built from TRBV7-8 and TRBJ1-1; 11 nucleotides agree with TRBD1. Germline V lookup: CDR1 SGHVS, CDR2 FQNEAQ. The CDR3 totals 16 residues. The ends lost 5 bases at V and 3 bases at J; junction bases unmatched: 8. CDR3 sequence: CASSLGQGAMDTEAFF. The CDR3, as DNA: TGTGCCAGCAGCCTCGGACAGGGGGCTATGGACACTGAAGCTTTCTTT.

The chain joins TRBV5-8 to TRBJ2-5; TRBD2 might be the D (5 bases). V lost 0 bases to trimming and J lost 5 bases, with 11 bases between them. In germline, CDR1 is SGHTS, CDR2 YDEGEE. The CDR3 sequence is 14 residues long. This chain's CDR3 is CASSLAARRETQYF. CDR3 nucleotides: TGTGCCAGCAGCTTGGCAGCCAGGAGGGAGACCCAGTACTTC. Combining the CDR3 with reference TRBV5-8 and TRBJ2-5 gives the whole variable domain EAGVTQSPTHLIKTRGQQATLRCSPISGHTSVYWYQQALGLGLQFLLWYDEGEERNRGNFPPRFSGRQFPNYSSELNVNALELEDSALYLCASSLAARRETQYFGPGTRLLVL.

This clone occurred a few times. This chain joins TRBV5-4 and TRBJ2-5; 8 bases are a match to TRBD1. V lost 4 bases and J lost 5; bases outside the gene matches: 4. The germline V gene encodes CDR1 SGHNT and CDR2 YYREEE (reference sequence). The CDR3 has 13 amino acids. DNA for the CDR3: TGTGCCAGCAGCCCGGACAGGGTGGAGACCCAGTACTTC. It yields the protein CASSPDRVETQYF.

The chain employs TRBV28 and TRBJ2-6; 7 bases align to TRBD2. Germline assignment: CDR1 MDHEN and CDR2 SYDVKM. Trimming cost V 9 bases and J 8 bases; bases outside gene matches: 4. The CDR3 length is 12 residues. CDR3 residues: CASREASNVLTF. Here the CDR3 DNA reads TGTGCCAGTCGGGAGGCCTCCAACGTCCTGACTTTC. The whole variable domain, remainder taken from reference TRBV28 and TRBJ2-6, is DVKVTQSSRYLVKRTGEKVFLECVQDMDHENMFWYRQDPGLGLRLIYFSYDVKMKEKGDIPEGYSVSREKKERFSLILESASTNQTSMYLCASREASNVLTFGAGSRLTVL.

The rearrangement uses TRBV5-1 and TRBJ2-1; TRBD2 aligns across 8 bases. After removal of 7 bases from V and 8 bases from J, the junction contained 20 bases not matched to a gene. The CDR3 runs 17 residues. Germline CDR1 and CDR2: SGHRS and YFSETQ. The CDR3 here is CASHRTLEREWGDEQFF. As DNA, the CDR3 is TGCGCCAGCCACCGAACCCTAGAGCGGGAGTGGGGGGATGAGCAGTTCTTC.

The chain recombines TRBV19 with TRBJ1-3; no clear D. In germline, CDR1 is LNHDA, CDR2 SQIVND (reference sequence). The CDR3 consists of 14 residues. The V end lost 6 bases, the J end lost 0 bases, and 9 bases lay between the germline ends. The CDR3 DNA sequence: TGTGCCAGTAGCCTACAGAGCTCTGGAAACACCATATATTTT. Its translation: CASSLQSSGNTIYF. Filled out from reference TRBV19 and TRBJ1-3, the complete variable domain reads DGGITQSPKYLFRKEGQNVTLSCEQNLNHDAMYWYRQDPGQGLRLIYYSQIVNDFQKGDIAEGYSVSREKKESFPLTVTSAQKNPTAFYLCASSLQSSGNTIYFGEGSWLTVV.

The chain carries TRBV27 and TRBJ2-5; 7 nucleotides agree with TRBD1. The last part of the DNA fits TRBJ2-7 better; the J call may be wrong. CDR3 length equals 13 residues. Germline CDR1 is MNHEY and CDR2 is SMNVEV (reference sequence). Written as DNA, the CDR3 is TGTGCCAGCAGAAACAGGGGAATTAGCGAGCAGTACTTC. Its translation is CASRNRGISEQYF.

J is TRBJ2-7 and V is TRBV5-1; 7 positions agree with TRBD2. CDR1 and CDR2 from the germline V gene are SGHRS and YFSETQ. J was trimmed by 4 bases and V by 4 bases; bases with no gene match: 8. The CDR3 loop spans 14 amino acids. The CDR3 loop is CASSPRGSKYEQYF. CDR3 coding DNA: TGCGCCAGCAGCCCGCGCGGGAGTAAATACGAGCAGTACTTC.

The CDR3 nucleotides read TGTGCCAGCAGCCCCCCCGGGGGGGGTCCAGATACGCAGTATTTT. Residues: CASSPPGGGPDTQYF. The genes are TRBV27 and TRBJ2-3; 8 bases fit TRBD2. The V gene's germline CDR1 is MNHEY and CDR2 SMNVEV (reference sequence). V dropped 6 bases and J dropped 4; count of bases not matched to a gene: 9. The CDR3 totals 15 residues.

To note about this clone: A junction end diverges from the germline sequence, so it may reflect a read error. This chain uses TRBV7-9 with TRBJ2-1; TRBD1 is a possible D gene (5 bases). The CDR3 runs to 11 residues. Looked up from germline, CDR1 is SEHNR and CDR2 is FQNEAQ (reference sequence). This CDR3 is CASSLDNEQLF. CDR3 coding DNA: TGTGCCAGCAGCTTGGACAATGAGCAGCTCTTC.

The V call is TRBV5-1, the J call TRBJ1-2; D is uncertain. This CDR3 is built from 13 residues. The V end lost 4 bases, the J end lost 0 bases, and 7 bases lay between the germline ends. The germline gives CDR1 SGHRS, CDR2 YFSETQ. CDR3 in DNA: TGCGCCAGCAGCCTAAGCACTAACTATGGCTACACCTTC. This translates into CASSLSTNYGYTF.

The V call is TRBV5-1, the J call TRBJ1-5, with 9 nucleotides matching TRBD1. With 1 base clipped from V and 5 bases from J, the junction kept 4 bases outside the gene matches. This CDR3 has 15 amino acids. Germline CDR1 SGHRS, CDR2 YFSETQ. The CDR3 DNA is TGCGCCAGCAGCTTGTGGGGGGACAGGGATCAGCCCCAGCATTTT. Residues: CASSLWGDRDQPQHF.

This rearrangement joins TRBV5-1 to TRBJ1-2; D is unresolved. This CDR3 spans 13 amino acids. The V gene's germline CDR1 is SGHRS and CDR2 YFSETQ. V dropped 2 bases and J dropped 4 bases, with 9 bases sitting between them. CDR3 coding DNA: TGCGCCAGCAGCTTCGGGGAAACCTATGGCTACACCTTC. Amino acids: CASSFGETYGYTF.